The 25 T cell receptor beta chains below were found in one sample sequenced in a study of shared clonotypes between healthy human individuals. Assay: immunoSEQ multiplex PCR; the TCRdb copy retains only in-frame clones and omits some. Of a few million clones listed, roughly 95% were seen once; the top ten hold around 0.13%. The sample consisted of naive CD4+ T cells sorted from blood. Noted subset: CD45RA+ positively selected. The origin of the receptors is a man younger than 30 in good health.

CDR3 sequence (DNA): TGCGCCAGCAGCTTGAGTAGCCCCCGGAGTGGGGCTTCCTACGAGCAGTACTTC. Its protein is CASSLSSPRSGASYEQYF. The chain links TRBV5-1 to TRBJ2-7; tentative D call: TRBD1 (5 bases). V was clipped by 1 base and J by 1 base, with 21 bases between them. The CDR3 totals 18 residues. CDR1 is SGHRS and CDR2 is YFSETQ in the germline V gene.

The chain couples TRBV5-1 to TRBJ1-2; D is unresolved. Germline values: CDR1 SGHRS, CDR2 YFSETQ. The V end was cut by 0 bases, the J end by 3 bases, with 6 bases between. CDR3 size: 13 residues. The CDR3 DNA is TGCGCCAGCAGCTTGGCTCCGGACTATGGCTACACCTTC. Amino acids: CASSLAPDYGYTF.

The chain uses TRBV5-8 and TRBJ2-7, with TRBD2 as a possible D gene (6 bases). The germline gives CDR1 SGHTS, CDR2 YDEGEE. The CDR3 is 13 residues long. V was trimmed by 2 bases and J by 7 bases, leaving 13 bases between them. Here the CDR3 DNA reads TGTGCCAGCAGCTTTCGGGCGGGATTTGAGCAGTACTTC. This encodes CASSFRAGFEQYF.

The chain has TRBV27 and TRBJ2-1; TRBD1 agrees at 7 bases. In germline, CDR1 is MNHEY, CDR2 SMNVEV (reference sequence). The CDR3 has 16 residues. V dropped 5 bases and J dropped 2; count of bases not matched to a gene: 9. CDR3 bases: TGTGCCAGCAGTCTTACCGGGACAGTTCCCTACAATGAGCAGTTCTTC. Translated, it gives CASSLTGTVPYNEQFF.

Concerning this clone itself: The sample has other DNA sequences that encode this CDR3 too. V is TRBV10-3 and J is TRBJ2-1, with 13 nucleotides matching TRBD2. This CDR3 has 15 amino acids. V lost 2 bases, J lost 6 bases, and 1 base stayed unmatched. CDR1 is ENHRY, CDR2 SYGVKD, per germline. The CDR3 region is CAISEGLAGVNEQFF. The CDR3 nucleotides are TGTGCCATCAGTGAGGGACTAGCGGGAGTCAATGAGCAGTTCTTC.

Remarks on this clone: At one of its ends the junction is not consistent with the germline gene, which may arise from a read error. V is TRBV7-7 and J is TRBJ2-5; 12 nucleotides align to TRBD2. CDR1 and CDR2 from the germline V gene are SSHAT and FNYEAQ (reference sequence). There are 16 residues in the CDR3. DNA of the CDR3: TGTGCTAGCAGCGCGACTAGCGGGAGCTTAGGGGAGACCCAGTACTTC. Its protein is CASSATSGSLGETQYF.

The CDR3 sequence is CASSEPNRSYGYTF. In nucleotides, the CDR3 is TGTGCCAGCAGTGAACCCAACAGGAGCTATGGCTACACCTTC. The chain couples TRBV6-1 to TRBJ1-2; D is possibly TRBD1 (5 bases). V was pared by 2 bases and J by 4 bases, with 11 bases between. Germline V lookup: CDR1 MNHNS, CDR2 SASEGT. There are 14 residues in the CDR3.

The CDR3 DNA follows: TGCGCCAGCAGCCCGGGGCCTGGAGATACGCAGTATTTT. It translates to CASSPGPGDTQYF. The chain links TRBV4-3 to TRBJ2-3, with D perhaps being TRBD1 or TRBD2 (5 bases each). The germline gives CDR1 LGHNA, CDR2 YSLEER. This CDR3 is built from 13 residues. V was clipped by 4 bases and J by 5 bases, with 10 bases between them.

The chain joins TRBV6-1 to TRBJ1-2; D unresolved. The CDR3 has 19 residues. V lost 2 bases and J lost 4, with 26 bases in between. Germline CDR1 and CDR2: MNHNS and SASEGT. The CDR3 region is CASSESSTWVTRWGYGYTF. DNA of the CDR3: TGTGCCAGCAGTGAATCCTCGACCTGGGTTACCAGGTGGGGCTATGGCTACACCTTC.

The chain joins TRBV5-1 to TRBJ1-2; D not resolved. Germline V gives CDR1 SGHRS, CDR2 YFSETQ. V was shortened by 3 bases and J by 8 bases, with 26 bases between the two germline ends. This CDR3 has 17 amino acids. DNA for the CDR3: TGCGCCAGCAGCTCTCAAGGAACCCTCAGCCCCAGAGCGGGCTACACCTTC. Translated, it gives CASSSQGTLSPRAGYTF.

Regarding this clone: Different DNA sequences within this sample yield the same CDR3. This chain joins TRBV10-3 and TRBJ1-1; D remains ambiguous. The germline V gene has CDR1 ENHRY and CDR2 SYGVKD. CDR3 length equals 14 residues. Deletions cut 3 bases from V and 1 base from J, with 9 bases between. CDR3 in amino acids: CAISEAGKNTEAFF. The CDR3 DNA reads TGTGCCATCAGTGAAGCTGGGAAGAACACTGAAGCTTTCTTT.

Regarding this clone: Other DNA sequences in this sample translate to the same CDR3. The chain links TRBV9 to TRBJ2-5; 10 positions agree with TRBD2. With V trimmed by 0 bases and J by 1 base, 3 bases remained unmatched. Germline V CDR1 and CDR2: SGDLS, YYNGEE. The CDR3 covers 16 residues. The CDR3 reads CASSVATSGVQETQYF. Written as DNA, the CDR3 is TGTGCCAGCAGCGTAGCCACTAGCGGGGTCCAAGAGACCCAGTACTTC.

This chain uses TRBV19 with TRBJ1-1; D is unresolved. CDR1 is LNHDA and CDR2 is SQIVND in the germline V gene (reference sequence). This CDR3 contains 13 residues. The V end was cut by 5 bases, the J end by 2 bases, with 9 bases between. The CDR3 nucleotides read TGTGCCAGTAGTGGACTCCCAAACACTGAAGCTTTCTTT. It codes for CASSGLPNTEAFF.

The rearrangement uses TRBV6-5 and TRBJ2-3; possible D gene TRBD2, 5 bases. Germline CDR1 reads MNHEY; CDR2 reads SVGAGI. The CDR3 has 15 residues. V gave up 6 bases and J gave up 0 bases, with 13 bases separating them. CDR3 nucleotide sequence: TGTGCCAGCAGCCGAGGATGGACTAGCACAGATACGCAGTATTTT. This encodes CASSRGWTSTDTQYF.

The chain recombines TRBV29-1 with TRBJ1-5, with unresolved D. V lost 4 bases and J lost 3, with 10 bases in between. CDR3 length: 13 amino acids. The germline gives CDR1 SQVTM, CDR2 ANQGSEA. The CDR3 DNA sequence: TGCAGCGTTGGGGCCTCGGACAATCAGCCCCAGCATTTT. It specifies CSVGASDNQPQHF.

This clone was seen only once. The rearrangement joins TRBV5-4 to TRBJ2-1, with D perhaps assigned TRBD1 or TRBD2 (5 bases each). CDR1 and CDR2 from the germline V gene are SGHNT and YYREEE (reference sequence). V was shortened by 0 bases and J by 10 bases, with 11 bases between the two germline ends. CDR3 length equals 13 residues. CDR3 in amino acids: CASSLVGEREQFF. The CDR3 region has the DNA TGTGCCAGCAGCTTGGTGGGGGAGCGAGAGCAGTTCTTC.

The gene calls are TRBV23-1 and TRBJ2-7, with 12 positions matching TRBD2. TRBV23-1 is an ORF, and what it does is uncertain. This CDR3 contains 15 residues. With 4 bases clipped from V and 3 bases from J, the junction kept 4 bases outside the gene matches. CDR3 region: CASSPGLAGIYEQYF. The CDR3 DNA follows: TGCGCCAGCAGTCCTGGACTAGCGGGAATCTACGAGCAGTACTTC.

This chain connects TRBV7-9 to TRBJ2-5, with TRBD2 identical over 8 bases. Germline-derived CDR1 and CDR2 are SEHNR and FQNEAQ (reference sequence). The CDR3 is made up of 15 amino acids. V gave up 3 bases and J gave up 5 bases; unmatched junction bases: 8. DNA of the CDR3: TGTGCCAGCAGCTTGGATAGCGGGACTGGGGAGACCCAGTACTTC. Translated, it gives CASSLDSGTGETQYF.

CDR3 residues: CASSLDNYGNTIYF. CDR3 DNA: TGCGCCAGCAGCTTGGACAACTATGGAAACACCATATATTTT. The rearrangement joins TRBV5-1 to TRBJ1-3; D not resolved. Germline CDR1 reads SGHRS; CDR2 reads YFSETQ. V was pared by 0 bases and J by 3 bases, with 7 bases between. This CDR3 spans 14 amino acids.

The chain links TRBV6-5 to TRBJ1-6; perhaps TRBD1 as D (5 bases). Trimming pared 6 bases from V and 3 bases from J, leaving 9 bases between. Germline values: CDR1 MNHEY, CDR2 SVGAGI. CDR3 length: 14 residues. CDR3 DNA sequence: TGTGCCAGCAGAGGGGCTGTCTATAATTCACCCCTCCACTTT. It is translated as CASRGAVYNSPLHF.

The rearrangement joins TRBV10-3 to TRBJ1-6; a possible D gene is TRBD1 (6 bases). The CDR3 has 15 residues. With 4 bases removed from V and 8 bases from J, the gap between germline ends came to 15 bases. CDR1 and CDR2 from the germline V gene are ENHRY and SYGVKD. CDR3 sequence reads: CAISALREGDSPLHF. CDR3 DNA sequence: TGTGCCATCAGTGCCCTGAGAGAGGGGGATTCACCCCTCCACTTT.

The DNA of the CDR3 is TGTGCCAGCGATTGGGACACAGATACGCAGTATTTT. It translates to CASDWDTDTQYF. The chain is built from TRBV2 and TRBJ2-3; D remains ambiguous. Germline CDR1 is SNHLY and CDR2 is FYNNEI. V was shortened by 8 bases and J by 2 bases, with 8 bases between the two germline ends. This CDR3 has 12 residues.

The genes are TRBV5-4 and TRBJ1-2; D is uncertain. V lost 2 bases and J lost 7, with 15 bases in between. The CDR3 consists of 14 residues. Germline V CDR1 and CDR2: SGHNT, YYREEE (reference sequence). CDR3 sequence reads: CASSLVGARIGYTF. CDR3 coding DNA: TGTGCCAGCAGCTTAGTTGGCGCACGTATTGGCTACACCTTC. Filled out from reference TRBV5-4 and TRBJ1-2, the complete variable domain reads ETGVTQSPTHLIKTRGQQVTLRCSSQSGHNTVSWYQQALGQGPQFIFQYYREEENGRGNFPPRFSGLQFPNYSSELNVNALELDDSALYLCASSLVGARIGYTFGSGTRLTVV.

V and J are TRBV12-5 and TRBJ2-2; no definite D call. This CDR3 is built from 17 residues. CDR1 and CDR2 (germline): LGHNT, FRNRAP. Trimming removed 1 base at V and 4 bases at J, with 16 bases between. The chain's CDR3 is CASGLAPKDTSTGELFF. The CDR3 nucleotides are TGTGCTAGTGGTTTGGCCCCAAAAGACACCAGCACCGGGGAGCTGTTTTTT.

In regard to this clone: Distinct nucleotide sequences in the sample also encode this CDR3. The gene calls are TRBV7-6 and TRBJ2-1; D remains unclear. The germline V and J ends were trimmed by 2 bases and 7 bases, with 3 bases remaining between them. Germline loops: CDR1 SGHVS, CDR2 FNYEAQ. The CDR3 spans 11 residues. The CDR3 region has the DNA TGTGCCAGCAGCTTATCAAATGAGCAGTTCTTC. Translated, it gives CASSLSNEQFF.